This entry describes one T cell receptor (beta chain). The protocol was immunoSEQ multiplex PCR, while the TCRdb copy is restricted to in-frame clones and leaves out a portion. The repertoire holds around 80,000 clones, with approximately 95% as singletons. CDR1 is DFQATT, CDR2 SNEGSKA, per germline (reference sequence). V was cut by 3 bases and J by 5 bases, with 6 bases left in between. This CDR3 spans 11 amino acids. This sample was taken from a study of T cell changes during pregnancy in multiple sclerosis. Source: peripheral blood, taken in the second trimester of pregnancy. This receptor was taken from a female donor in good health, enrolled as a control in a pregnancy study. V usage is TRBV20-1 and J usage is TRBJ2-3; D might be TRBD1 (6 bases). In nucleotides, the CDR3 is TGCAGTGCTAGCAGGGGAGATACGCAGTATTTT. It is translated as CSASRGDTQYF.